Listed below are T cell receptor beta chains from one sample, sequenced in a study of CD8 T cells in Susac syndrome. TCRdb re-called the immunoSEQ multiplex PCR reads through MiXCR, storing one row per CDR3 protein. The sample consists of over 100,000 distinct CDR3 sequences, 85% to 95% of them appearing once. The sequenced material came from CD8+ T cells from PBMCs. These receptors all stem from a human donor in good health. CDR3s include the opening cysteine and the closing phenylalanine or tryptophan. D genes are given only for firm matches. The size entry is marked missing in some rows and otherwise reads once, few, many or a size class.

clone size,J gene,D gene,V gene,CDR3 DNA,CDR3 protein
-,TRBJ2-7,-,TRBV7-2,TGTGCCAGCAGTTATACCTTCGGCTACGAGCAGTACTTC,CASSYTFGYEQYF
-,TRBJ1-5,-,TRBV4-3,TGCGCCAGCAGCCAAGACAGGGTACATCAGCCCCAGCATTTT,CASSQDRVHQPQHF
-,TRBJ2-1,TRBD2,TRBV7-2,TGTGCCAGCAGTCTACGCTTCGGCGCGACTAGCGGGAGGGTAGAGCAGTTCTTC,CASSLRFGATSGRVEQFF
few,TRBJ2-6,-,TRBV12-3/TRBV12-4,TGTGCCAGCAGTTTAAGGGGGTCTGGGGCCAACGTCCTGACTTTC,CASSLRGSGANVLTF
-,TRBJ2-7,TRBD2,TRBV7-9,TGTGCCAGCAGCTTAGGCGGGGGGGCTTCTAATTACGAGCAGTACTTC,CASSLGGGASNYEQYF
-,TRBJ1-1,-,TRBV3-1,TGTGCCAGCAGTCCAGGACAGAGCACTGAAGCTTTCTTT,CASSPGQSTEAFF
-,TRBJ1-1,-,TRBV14,TGTGCCAGCAGCCGAAGAGCGGGGAATGTCTACACTGAAGCTTTCTTT,CASSRRAGNVYTEAFF
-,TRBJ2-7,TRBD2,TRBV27,TGTGCCAGCAGTCAAACTAGCGGGAGGACCTACGAGCAGTACTTC,CASSQTSGRTYEQYF
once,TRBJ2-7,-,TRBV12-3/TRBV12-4,TGTGCCAGCAGTTTAAGGGTGGAGATCTACGAGCAGTACTTC,CASSLRVEIYEQYF
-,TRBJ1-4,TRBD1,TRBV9,TGTGCCAGCAGCGTGGCCCCAGGGACAGGGGGGAATGAAAAACTGTTTTTT,CASSVAPGTGGNEKLFF
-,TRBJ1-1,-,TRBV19,TGTGCCTGTCGCGGGACACTGAACACTGAAGCTTTCTTT,CACRGTLNTEAFF
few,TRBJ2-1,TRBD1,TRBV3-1,TGTGCCAGCAGCTCCCGGGACAGGGGCAATGAGCAGTTCTTC,CASSSRDRGNEQFF
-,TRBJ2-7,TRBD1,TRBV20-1,TGCAGTGCTGAACAGGGGTCCTACGAGCAGTACTTC,CSAEQGSYEQYF
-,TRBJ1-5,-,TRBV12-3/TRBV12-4,TGTGCCAGCAGTTTAGGGGAACTAAATCAGCCCCAGCATTTT,CASSLGELNQPQHF
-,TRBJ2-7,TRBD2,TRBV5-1,TGCGCCAGCAACCCGCTAGCGGGAGGGGACTACGAGCAGTACTTC,CASNPLAGGDYEQYF
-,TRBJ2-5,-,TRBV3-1,TGTGCCAGCAGCCAAGGGAAGGGACCTCAAGAGACCCAGTACTTC,CASSQGKGPQETQYF
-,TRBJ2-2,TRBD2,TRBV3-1,TGTGCCAGCAGCCCAAGCGGGACCCCTTACGGGGAGCTGTTTTTT,CASSPSGTPYGELFF
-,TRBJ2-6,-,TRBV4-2,TGTGCCAGCAGCCGGGAAGGAGGAGCTGGGGCCAACGTCCTGACTTTC,CASSREGGAGANVLTF
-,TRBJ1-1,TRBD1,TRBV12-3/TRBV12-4,TGTGCCAGCAGATGGGGACAGGGGAACACTGAAGCTTTCTTT,CASRWGQGNTEAFF
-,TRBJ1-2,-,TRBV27,TGTGCCGTCAGGGATGGCGAGGGCTACACCTTC,CAVRDGEGYTF
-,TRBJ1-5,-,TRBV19,TGTGCCAGTAAACAGGCACGGCCGGGCAATCAGCCCCAGCATTTT,CASKQARPGNQPQHF
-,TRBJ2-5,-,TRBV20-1,TGCAGTGCTCGGCGGTCGGAAGAGACCCAGTACTTC,CSARRSEETQYF
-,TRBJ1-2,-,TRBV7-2,TGTGCCAGCAGCAAGGGCCCAGCTCTAGGTGGCTACACCTTC,CASSKGPALGGYTF
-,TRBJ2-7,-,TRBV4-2,TGTGCCAGCAGCCAAGATTTTAGGGGACACTCTACCTACGAGCAGTACTTC,CASSQDFRGHSTYEQYF
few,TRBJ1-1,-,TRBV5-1,TGCGCCAGCAGCGGCTCCGGGACGAACACTGAAGCTTTCTTT,CASSGSGTNTEAFF
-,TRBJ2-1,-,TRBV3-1,TGTGCCAGCAGCCAAGGGGGGGCCTACAATGAGCAGTTCTTC,CASSQGGAYNEQFF
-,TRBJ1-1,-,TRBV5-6,TGTGCCAGCAACTTCGTAGCTGAGGCTGAAGCTTTCTTT,CASNFVAEAEAFF
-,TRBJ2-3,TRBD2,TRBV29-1,TGCAGCGGGCGGGAGGGCACAGATACGCAGTATTTT,CSGREGTDTQYF
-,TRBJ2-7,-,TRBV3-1,TGTGCCAGCAGCCAAGGGCAGATTGGCTACGAGCAGTACTTC,CASSQGQIGYEQYF
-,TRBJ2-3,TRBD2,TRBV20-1,TGCAGTGCTAGAAAGACTAGCGGGGGGGCAGATACGCAGTATTTT,CSARKTSGGADTQYF
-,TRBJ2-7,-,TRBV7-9,TGTGCCAGCAGCCTTGGGACAACCTACGAGCAGTACTTC,CASSLGTTYEQYF
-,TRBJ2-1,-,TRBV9,TGTGCCAGCAGCTCTCAGGGGCCCCTCGCTGACAATGAGCAGTTCTTC,CASSSQGPLADNEQFF
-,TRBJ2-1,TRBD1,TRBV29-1,TGCAGCGTTGAAGTGGGACAGGTCAATGAGCAGTTCTTC,CSVEVGQVNEQFF
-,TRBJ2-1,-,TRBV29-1,TGCAGCGTTGAAATAAAAAACACGCTGTACTACAATGAGCAGTTCTTC,CSVEIKNTLYYNEQFF
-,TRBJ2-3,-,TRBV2,TGTGCCAGCAGTGACGCTATCCTCGGGGGACCAACAGATACGCAGTATTTT,CASSDAILGGPTDTQYF
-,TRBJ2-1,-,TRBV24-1,TGTGCCACCAGTGGTCGATCGGCTAGCGCTAACAATGAGCAGTTCTTC,CATSGRSASANNEQFF
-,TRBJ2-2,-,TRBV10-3,TGTGCCATCAGTGTGGCGCCGAACACCGGGGAGCTGTTTTTT,CAISVAPNTGELFF
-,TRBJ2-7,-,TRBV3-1,TGTGCCAGCAGCCAAGACCTACCGGATTCCTACGAGCAGTACTTC,CASSQDLPDSYEQYF
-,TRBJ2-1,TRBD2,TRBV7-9,TGTGCCAGCAACCGAGCGGGAGTGGGTTACAATGAGCAGTTCTTC,CASNRAGVGYNEQFF
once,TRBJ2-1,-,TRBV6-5,TGTGCCAGCAGCAACGCCCGGTCACTTAACAATGAGCAGTTCTTC,CASSNARSLNNEQFF
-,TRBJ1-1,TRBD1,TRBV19,TGTGCCAGTAGTTTGGGACAGGGGCCTGCCACTGAAGCTTTCTTT,CASSLGQGPATEAFF
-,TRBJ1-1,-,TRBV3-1,TGTGCCAGCAGCCAGATGGGCACTGAAGCTTTCTTT,CASSQMGTEAFF
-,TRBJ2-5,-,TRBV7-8,TGTGCCAGCAGTCTTAGGTTGGACAGTCGGGAGACCCAGTACTTC,CASSLRLDSRETQYF
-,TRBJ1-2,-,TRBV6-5,TGTGCCAGCAGTTCACTCGGGGGGCGGGTGTATGGCTACACCTTC,CASSSLGGRVYGYTF